This TCR beta chain emerged from a study of blood T cell repertoires in COVID-19. The CDR3 sequence is 15 residues long. The germline CDR1 and CDR2 sequences are SGHRS and YFSETQ. V was pared by 4 bases and J by 5 bases, with 5 bases of the junction left unmatched. Method: immunoSEQ multiplex PCR; TCRdb's copy keeps in-frame clones and lacks some. The sample yields fewer than 150,000 clones, 86% seen once. The receptor comes from a man between 65 and 85 years old who had recovered from COVID-19. The specimen was peripheral blood. The J gene is TRBJ2-1, the V gene TRBV5-1, with 11 bases that match TRBD2. Here the CDR3 reads CASSPGLADDNEQFF. CDR3 DNA: TGCGCCAGCAGCCCGGGACTAGCGGACGACAATGAGCAGTTCTTC. Full variable domain (rest looked up from reference TRBV5-1 and TRBJ2-1): KAGVTQTPRYLIKTRGQQVTLSCSPISGHRSVSWYQQTPGQGLQFLFEYFSETQRNKGNFPGRFSGRQFSNSRSEMNVSTLELGDSALYLCASSPGLADDNEQFFGPGTRLTVL.